This T cell receptor beta chain was profiled in a study of T cells after yellow fever vaccination. Study-level findings and limits: The booster saw the reappearance of most primary-vaccination clones (more than 95% CD4, about 88% CD8). Weaker overall was a secondary response that nonetheless peaked faster, on day 5 versus 15. The bulk population could contribute abundant contaminating clonotypes to FACS-sorted repertoires.

The TCR cDNA carried a universal primer site and UMIs from 5'RACE template switching. Each CDR3 protein gets one entry after TCRdb re-called the 5' RACE reads with MiXCR. Here the sample spans more than 200,000 distinct CDR3 sequences, more than 3.5% being singletons. This clonotype was observed at least ten times. What it binds is not known. The source is a man between 18 and 35 years old who received the YFV17D yellow fever vaccine. The specimen was PBMCs, collected 15 days after the yellow fever booster vaccination.

CDR3 in amino acids: CAINLQGTGELFF. In DNA, the CDR3 is TGTGCCATCAACCTACAGGGCACCGGGGAGCTGTTTTTT. The gene calls are TRBV10-3 and TRBJ2-2; D is perhaps TRBD1 (6 bases). This CDR3 has 13 residues. The V gene lost 7 bases and the J gene lost 4 bases, with 10 bases spanning the gap. The germline gives CDR1 ENHRY, CDR2 SYGVKD.